The next 3 T cell receptor beta chains were all read from a single sample in a study of regulatory T cells in long-lasting Graves disease. Construction of TCR beta libraries relied on iRepertoire HTBI primers and on Arm-PCR targeting CDR3 regions. One entry per CDR3 protein results from TCRdb running MiXCR on the multiplex PCR reads. The table includes 350,000 to 450,000 distinct CDR3 sequences, about 10% detected once. Time point described: newly diagnosed GD, antithyroid drugs for less than 3 months. RNA extracted from PBMCs served as the sequencing template. This sample was also put to use in a study of T cells in Graves' hyperthyroidism and ophthalmopathy.

The sequencing used peripheral blood mononuclear cells (PBMCs), collected at new diagnosis, from a patient treated with antithyroid drugs. The receptors here all came from a young woman with Graves disease.

This clonotype was seen at least ten times. For the CDR3, the DNA is TGTGCCAGCAGCTTAAGTAAGGGGACTTACGAGCAGTACGTC. Its protein product is CASSLSKGTYEQYV. The chain uses TRBV7-3 and TRBJ2-7; a weak D match, TRBD2 (6 bases). The CDR3 is 14 residues long. V shed 1 base and J shed 4 bases, with 11 bases lying between them. Per germline, CDR1 SGHTA and CDR2 FQGTGA.

This chain joins TRBV7-2 and TRBJ2-5; 10 bases agree with TRBD1. V lost 1 base, J lost 2 bases, and 7 bases stayed unmatched. The CDR3 spans 17 residues. The germline CDR1 and CDR2 sequences are SGHTA and FQGNSA. The CDR3 region is CASSLGIGQGVQETQYF. The CDR3 nucleotides read TGTGCCAGCAGCTTAGGTATTGGACAGGGGGTACAAGAGACCCAGTACTTC.

This clonotype was picked up many times. The junction differs from germline at one of its ends, possibly a read error. The chain carries TRBV5-6 and TRBJ2-1; D is ambiguous. The length of the CDR3 is 15 residues. Germline V gene lookup returns CDR1 SGHDT and CDR2 YYEEEE. CDR3 in DNA: TGTGCCAGCACCTTTGTAGAGCTCTTCTCCACGGACCCCATCTTC. This encodes CASTFVELFSTDPIF.